This T cell receptor (beta chain) came from a study of regulatory T cells in long-lasting Graves disease. CDR3-region Arm-PCR and iRepertoire HTBI primers produced the TCR beta libraries. TCRdb ran MiXCR on the multiplex PCR reads and lists one entry per CDR3 protein. The sample carries about 660,000 distinct CDR3 sequences, approximately 29% recorded once. Study-wide points: Sample size was small, which may have lowered accuracy.

The time point is: persistent/refractory GD, antithyroid drugs over 5 years with positive TRAb. After RNA was extracted from PBMCs, the TCR library was made from it. This clonotype was counted between two and nine times. Its antigen is undetermined. V shed 5 bases, J shed 1 base, and the junction held 6 bases outside the gene matches. Per the germline V gene, CDR1 is SNHLY and CDR2 is FYNNEI. The CDR3 contains 16 residues. This chain joins TRBV2 and TRBJ2-3; 10 bases agree with TRBD2. The input for sequencing was peripheral blood mononuclear cells (PBMCs), taken when the disease was refractory, from a patient treated with antithyroid drugs. The receptor's source is a female donor with Graves disease. CDR3 DNA: TGTGCCAGCAGTAGCGGGAGGGCCCTCCGCACAGATACGCAGTATTTT. Protein: CASSSGRALRTDTQYF.